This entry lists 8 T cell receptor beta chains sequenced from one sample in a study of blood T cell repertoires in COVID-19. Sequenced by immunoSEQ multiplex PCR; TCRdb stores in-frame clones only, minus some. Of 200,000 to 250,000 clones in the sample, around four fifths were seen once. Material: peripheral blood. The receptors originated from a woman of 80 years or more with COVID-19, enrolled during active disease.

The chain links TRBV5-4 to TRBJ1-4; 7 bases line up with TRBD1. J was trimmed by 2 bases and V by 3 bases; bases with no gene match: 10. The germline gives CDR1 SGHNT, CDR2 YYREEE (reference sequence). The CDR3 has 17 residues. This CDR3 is CASSSRTGSRTNEKLFF. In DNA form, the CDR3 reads TGTGCCAGCAGCTCGAGGACAGGATCGCGGACTAATGAAAAACTGTTTTTT.

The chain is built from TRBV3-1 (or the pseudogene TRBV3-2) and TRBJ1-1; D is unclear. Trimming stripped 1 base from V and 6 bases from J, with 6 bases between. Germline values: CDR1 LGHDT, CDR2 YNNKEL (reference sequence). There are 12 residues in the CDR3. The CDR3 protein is CASSQVPAEAFF. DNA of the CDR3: TGTGCCAGCAGCCAAGTTCCCGCTGAAGCTTTCTTT.

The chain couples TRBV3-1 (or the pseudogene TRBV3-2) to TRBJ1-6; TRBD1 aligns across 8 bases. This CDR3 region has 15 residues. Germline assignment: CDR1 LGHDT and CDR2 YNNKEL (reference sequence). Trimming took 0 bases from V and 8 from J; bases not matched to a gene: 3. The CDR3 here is CASSQDYRGDSPLHF. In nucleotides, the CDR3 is TGTGCCAGCAGCCAAGACTACAGGGGGGATTCACCCCTCCACTTT.

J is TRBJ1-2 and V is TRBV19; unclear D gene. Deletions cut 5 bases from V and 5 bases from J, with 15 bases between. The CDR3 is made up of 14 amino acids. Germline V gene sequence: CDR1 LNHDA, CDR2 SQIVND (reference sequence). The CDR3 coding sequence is TGTGCCAGTAGTGCCACCTCGGGATTTTATGGCTACACCTTC. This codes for CASSATSGFYGYTF.

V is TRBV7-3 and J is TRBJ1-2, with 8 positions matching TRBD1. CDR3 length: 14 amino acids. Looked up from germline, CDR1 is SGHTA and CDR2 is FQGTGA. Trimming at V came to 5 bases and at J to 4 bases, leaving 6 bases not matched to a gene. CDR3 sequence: CASSHRTGSYGYTF. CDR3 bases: TGTGCCAGCAGCCACAGGACAGGGAGCTATGGCTACACCTTC. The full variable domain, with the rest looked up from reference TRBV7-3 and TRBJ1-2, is GAGVSQTPSNKVTEKGKYVELRCDPISGHTALYWYRQSLGQGPEFLIYFQGTGAADDSGLPNDRFFAVRPEGSVSTLKIQRTERGDSAVYLCASSHRTGSYGYTFGSGTRLTVV.

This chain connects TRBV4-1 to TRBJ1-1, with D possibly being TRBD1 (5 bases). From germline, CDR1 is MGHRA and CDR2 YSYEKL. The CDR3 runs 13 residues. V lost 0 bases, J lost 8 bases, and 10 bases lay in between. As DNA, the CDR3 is TGCGCCAGCAGCCAAGACAAAGGGGCGGAAGCTTTCTTT. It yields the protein CASSQDKGAEAFF.

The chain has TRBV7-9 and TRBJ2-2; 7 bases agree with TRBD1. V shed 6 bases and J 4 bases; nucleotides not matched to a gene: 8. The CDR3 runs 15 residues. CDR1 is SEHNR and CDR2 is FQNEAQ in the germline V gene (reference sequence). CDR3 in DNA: TGTGCCAGCAGGACGACAGGGAAGGCCACCGGGGAGCTGTTTTTT. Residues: CASRTTGKATGELFF. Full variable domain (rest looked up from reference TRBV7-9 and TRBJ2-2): DTGVSQNPRHKITKRGQNVTFRCDPISEHNRLYWYRQTLGQGPEFLTYFQNEAQLEKSRLLSDRFSAERPKGSFSTLEIQRTEQGDSAMYLCASRTTGKATGELFFGEGSRLTVL.

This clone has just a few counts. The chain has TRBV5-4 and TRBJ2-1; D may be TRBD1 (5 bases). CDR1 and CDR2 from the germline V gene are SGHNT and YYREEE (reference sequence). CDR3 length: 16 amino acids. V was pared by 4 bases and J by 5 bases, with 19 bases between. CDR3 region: CASSLSARGGHNEQFF. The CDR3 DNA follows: TGTGCCAGCAGCCTGAGTGCAAGGGGCGGTCACAATGAGCAGTTCTTC.